Sequencing of this TCR beta chain was carried out in a study of blood T cell repertoires in COVID-19. Study-wide background: Acute and convalescent COVID-19 specimens originated in the United States, Italy and Spain. Sample material is recorded as cDNA or gDNA derived from T cells, B-cell-depleted T cells, or PBMCs.

How the authors handled the data: It was from reference gene primer amplification that nucleated cell counts were estimated. Libraries were prepared by immunoSEQ multiplex PCR; TCRdb keeps only in-frame clonotypes and omits some of them. V, J and clone size are those of that table, while D and trimming were read from the DNA. The sample lists about 200,000 clones; roughly 79% were seen once. The CDR3 is 15 amino acids. The V and J ends lost 2 bases and 3 bases respectively, with 10 bases between them. The V gene's germline CDR1 is KGHDR and CDR2 SFDVKD. This rearrangement joins TRBV24-1 to TRBJ1-5; D remains ambiguous. Sample: peripheral blood. This sequence originates from a human donor with acute or convalescent COVID-19. The donor label of this sample is uncertain. The chain's CDR3 is CATSDSSGNNQPQHF. CDR3 DNA: TGTGCCACCAGTGATTCATCAGGAAACAATCAGCCCCAGCATTTT.